What follows are 26 T cell receptor beta chains derived from one specimen sequenced in a study of blood T cell repertoires in COVID-19. Clones were read by immunoSEQ multiplex PCR, and TCRdb kept only the in-frame ones, dropping some. The table shows roughly 120,000 clones, with roughly 85% occurring only once. Sequenced: peripheral blood. These receptors came from a middle-aged man with acute or convalescent COVID-19.

This clone was recorded once. The chain carries TRBV6-1 and TRBJ2-5, with a tentative D call TRBD2 (6 bases). Trimming pared 3 bases from V and 0 bases from J, leaving 8 bases between. The CDR3 covers 14 residues. The germline V gene encodes CDR1 MNHNS and CDR2 SASEGT. CDR3 in DNA: TGTGCCAGCAGTGACCGGGGGTACCAAGAGACCCAGTACTTC. It translates to CASSDRGYQETQYF.

The CDR3 reads CASSPAKNQETQYF. Written as DNA, the CDR3 is TGCGCCAGCAGCCCCGCTAAAAACCAAGAGACCCAGTACTTC. The rearrangement uses TRBV5-1 and TRBJ2-5; D remains ambiguous. The CDR3 sequence is 14 residues long. The V gene lost 4 bases and the J gene lost 0 bases, with 10 bases spanning the gap. Germline CDR1 SGHRS, CDR2 YFSETQ.

The chain has TRBV6-6 and TRBJ2-1, with 8 nucleotides matching TRBD2. Trimming cost V 2 bases and J 5 bases; bases outside gene matches: 8. This CDR3 spans 16 amino acids. Germline lookup yields CDR1 MNHNY and CDR2 SVGAGI (reference sequence). The DNA for the CDR3 is TGTGCCAGCAGTTACACCCTAAGCGGGGGTAACAATGAGCAGTTCTTC. Amino acids: CASSYTLSGGNNEQFF.

The chain employs TRBV10-3 and TRBJ1-1, with D unclear. Between the trimmed V and J ends, which lost 0 bases and 4 bases, there was a span of 12 bases. Germline V CDR1 and CDR2: ENHRY, SYGVKD. The CDR3 sequence is 15 residues long. The CDR3 protein is CAISESRVPGTEAFF. CDR3 nucleotides: TGTGCCATCAGTGAGTCTCGCGTCCCGGGCACTGAAGCTTTCTTT.

This rearrangement joins TRBV4-1 to TRBJ2-1; D is undetermined. The germline gives CDR1 MGHRA, CDR2 YSYEKL. Trimming left V 3 bases short and J 7 bases short, with 19 bases between. This CDR3 region has 16 residues. The CDR3 region is CASSHVRSSDWNEQFF. The CDR3 DNA is TGCGCCAGCAGCCACGTGAGAAGTTCCGACTGGAATGAGCAGTTCTTC.

The V and J genes are TRBV2 and TRBJ2-1; 11 bases map to TRBD2. In germline, CDR1 is SNHLY, CDR2 FYNNEI. The CDR3 runs 13 residues. The ends lost 7 bases at V and 6 bases at J; junction bases unmatched: 2. CDR3 in DNA: TGTGCCAGCACCGGGACTAGCGGCAATGAGCAGTTCTTC. It translates to CASTGTSGNEQFF.

The J gene is TRBJ2-1, the V gene TRBV19, with 10 positions matching TRBD1. The germline V gene encodes CDR1 LNHDA and CDR2 SQIVND (reference sequence). The CDR3 is 14 residues long. V shed 3 bases, J shed 9 bases, and the junction held 5 bases outside the gene matches. The CDR3 DNA follows: TGTGCCAGTAGTATCCCGACAGGGGGCTTTGAGCAGTTCTTC. This sequence encodes CASSIPTGGFEQFF.

This chain joins TRBV12-5 and TRBJ1-1, with 10 bases lining up with TRBD1. The germline V gene has CDR1 LGHNT and CDR2 FRNRAP. CDR3 size: 15 residues. The V gene end was trimmed by 5 bases and the J gene end by 3 bases; junction bases not matched to a gene: 6. DNA for the CDR3: TGTGCTAGTGGTACCCAGACAGGGGGCTACACTGAAGCTTTCTTT. It codes for CASGTQTGGYTEAFF.

This chain links TRBV5-5 with TRBJ2-3, with TRBD2 matching 8 bases. Germline trimming cut 4 bases from V and 3 bases from J; bases unmatched to any gene: 10. CDR1 and CDR2 (germline): SGHKS, YYEKEE (reference sequence). The CDR3 length is 16 residues. The CDR3: CASSTLRRGGTDTQYF. Here the CDR3 DNA reads TGTGCCAGCAGCACCCTACGTCGCGGGGGGACAGATACGCAGTATTTT.

This clone has a single count. The J gene is TRBJ2-3, the V gene TRBV9; maybe TRBD2 (6 bases). V was pared by 0 bases and J by 5 bases, with 16 bases between. The germline V gene encodes CDR1 SGDLS and CDR2 YYNGEE. The CDR3 sequence is 16 residues long. The CDR3 here is CASSVGNGGWGDTQYF. The CDR3 DNA sequence: TGTGCCAGCAGCGTAGGTAACGGGGGTTGGGGAGATACGCAGTATTTT. Drawing the rest from reference TRBV9 and TRBJ2-3, the complete variable domain is DSGVTQTPKHLITATGQRVTLRCSPRSGDLSVYWYQQSLDQGLQFLIQYYNGEERAKGNILERFSAQQFPDLHSELNLSSLELGDSALYFCASSVGNGGWGDTQYFGPGTRLTVL.

This rearrangement joins TRBV4-3 to TRBJ2-7; 10 nucleotides agree with TRBD2. The J segment lost 3 bases and the V segment lost 1 base, leaving 9 bases of the junction unmatched. The V gene's germline CDR1 is LGHNA and CDR2 YSLEER. The CDR3 is made up of 17 amino acids. The DNA for the CDR3 is TGCGCCAGCAGCCAAGGAGCGGGGGGGCCCTCCCGCTACGAGCAGTACTTC. It is translated as CASSQGAGGPSRYEQYF.

The chain couples TRBV5-4 to TRBJ1-2; D remains unclear. The ends were cut back, 0 bases at V and 7 bases at J, with 10 bases in the middle. Germline values: CDR1 SGHNT, CDR2 YYREEE (reference sequence). The CDR3 covers 13 residues. The CDR3 coding sequence is TGTGCCAGCAGCTTGGCGGGGTTTGGTGGCTACACCTTC. This encodes CASSLAGFGGYTF.

This clone was found once. The chain is built from TRBV20-1 and TRBJ2-7; D possibly corresponds to TRBD1 (6 bases). Per the germline V gene, CDR1 is DFQATT and CDR2 is SNEGSKA (reference sequence). V dropped 3 bases and J dropped 2 bases, with 17 bases sitting between them. The CDR3 covers 15 residues. CDR3 amino acids: CSASRGGSGAYEQYF. CDR3 DNA: TGCAGTGCTAGTAGGGGTGGGTCAGGGGCCTACGAGCAGTACTTC.

V gene TRBV24-1 combines with J gene TRBJ2-5; D is possibly TRBD1 (5 bases). Germline CDR1 is KGHDR and CDR2 is SFDVKD. Trimming took off 5 bases at V and 1 base at J, with 13 bases between the two ends. The CDR3 length is 15 residues. The CDR3 sequence is CATSATDQLQETQYF. The CDR3 nucleotides are TGTGCCACCAGTGCGACAGATCAACTCCAAGAGACCCAGTACTTC.

The chain combines TRBV7-8 with TRBJ1-4, with TRBD1 identical over 10 bases. The CDR3 loop spans 14 amino acids. Germline loops: CDR1 SGHVS, CDR2 FQNEAQ. Losses at the gene ends were 3 bases for V and 7 bases for J; bases not matched to a gene: 2. The CDR3 DNA reads TGTGCCAGCAGCTTTAGACAGGGGGCTGAAAAACTGTTTTTT. This sequence encodes CASSFRQGAEKLFF.

The J gene is TRBJ2-3, the V gene TRBV4-2; TRBD1 matches at 7 bases. The junction had 15 bases not matched to a gene; V was cut back by 6 bases and J by 6 bases. CDR1 LGHNA and CDR2 YNFKEQ come from the germline V gene. There are 16 residues in the CDR3. DNA of the CDR3: TGTGCCAGCAGTGCCACGTATCTACAGGGGTCGGATACGCAGTATTTT. This codes for CASSATYLQGSDTQYF.

The chain employs TRBV6-6 and TRBJ1-2, with 7 bases lining up with TRBD1. V lost 0 bases to trimming and J lost 7 bases; unmatched junction nucleotides: 2. The CDR3 sequence is 13 residues long. CDR1 and CDR2 from the germline V gene are MNHNY and SVGAGI (reference sequence). CDR3 coding DNA: TGTGCCAGCAGTTACTCGCCAGGGGGTGGCTACACCTTC. Protein: CASSYSPGGGYTF.

A single count supports this clone. V is TRBV7-2 and J is TRBJ2-3; 11 bases match TRBD2. The germline CDR1 and CDR2 sequences are SGHTA and FQGNSA. The CDR3 loop spans 14 amino acids. V gave up 4 bases and J gave up 7 bases; unmatched junction bases: 4. The CDR3 coding sequence is TGTGCCAGCAGCTCTAGCGGGGGGCCCTATACGCAGTATTTT. This encodes CASSSSGGPYTQYF.

The chain carries TRBV27 and TRBJ2-2; no firm D call. The V end was cut by 0 bases, the J end by 0 bases, with 8 bases between. The CDR3 is 16 amino acids. Germline V gene sequence: CDR1 MNHEY, CDR2 SMNVEV (reference sequence). CDR3 amino acids: CASSLSSLPNTGELFF. The CDR3 DNA follows: TGTGCCAGCAGTTTATCGAGTCTACCGAACACCGGGGAGCTGTTTTTT.

The rearrangement joins TRBV11-2 to TRBJ2-7; TRBD1 matches at 10 bases. V shed 5 bases, J shed 5 bases, and the junction held 12 bases outside the gene matches. The germline V gene encodes CDR1 SGHAT and CDR2 FQNNGV. The CDR3 length is 16 residues. The CDR3 spells CASSPTDRGLQNEQYF. The CDR3 DNA reads TGTGCCAGCAGCCCCACCGACAGGGGGCTTCAAAACGAGCAGTACTTC.

The CDR3 reads CASSFTSLAGGYTGELFF. CDR3 nucleotide sequence: TGTGCCAGCAGCTTCACTTCGCTAGCGGGGGGGTATACCGGGGAGCTGTTTTTT. V usage is TRBV7-9 and J usage is TRBJ2-2; the match to TRBD2 covers 12 bases. The CDR3 length is 18 residues. J lost 5 bases, V lost 3 bases, and 10 bases had no gene match. The V gene's germline CDR1 is SEHNR and CDR2 FQNEAQ (reference sequence).

The rearrangement joins TRBV3-1 (or the pseudogene TRBV3-2) to TRBJ2-2; a weak D match, TRBD2 (6 bases). V lost 1 base and J lost 7, with 13 bases in between. The V gene's germline CDR1 is LGHDT and CDR2 YNNKEL (reference sequence). The CDR3 spans 15 residues. The DNA of the CDR3 is TGTGCCAGCAGCCAAGGGGGCGCCGGGAGCGGGGAGCTGTTTTTT. It encodes CASSQGGAGSGELFF.

The chain uses TRBV10-1 and TRBJ1-2; 7 bases are shared with TRBD1. The germline CDR1 and CDR2 sequences are WNHNN and SYGVQD (reference sequence). Trimming cost V 6 bases and J 5 bases; bases outside gene matches: 3. This CDR3 contains 12 residues. Here the CDR3 DNA reads TGCGCCAGCAGACCGGGACAGTATGGCTACACCTTC. This encodes CASRPGQYGYTF.

The rearrangement joins TRBV9 to TRBJ1-3, with 7 bases identical to TRBD1. The CDR3 has 14 residues. Trimming removed 3 bases from V and 2 bases from J; junction bases left unmatched: 2. Germline loops: CDR1 SGDLS, CDR2 YYNGEE. This CDR3 reads CASSDRGAGNTIYF. In DNA, the CDR3 is TGTGCCAGCAGCGACAGGGGTGCTGGAAACACCATATATTTT.

This clone was recorded once. The V and J genes are TRBV6-6 and TRBJ1-4; 7 bases agree with TRBD1. V lost 6 bases and J lost 7; bases outside the gene matches: 5. This CDR3 has 13 amino acids. Germline values: CDR1 MNHNY, CDR2 SVGAGI (reference sequence). The CDR3 spells CASSRQGGEKLFF. CDR3 DNA: TGTGCCAGCAGCCGACAGGGAGGTGAAAAACTGTTTTTT.

The V gene is TRBV5-1, the J gene TRBJ1-1; D gene unclear. This CDR3 contains 12 residues. V was clipped by 3 bases and J by 2 bases, with 5 bases between them. Per the germline V gene, CDR1 is SGHRS and CDR2 is YFSETQ. The CDR3 DNA follows: TGCGCCAGCAGCTCCCCTAACACTGAAGCTTTCTTT. It translates to CASSSPNTEAFF. Complete variable domain (other parts from reference TRBV5-1 and TRBJ1-1): KAGVTQTPRYLIKTRGQQVTLSCSPISGHRSVSWYQQTPGQGLQFLFEYFSETQRNKGNFPGRFSGRQFSNSRSEMNVSTLELGDSALYLCASSSPNTEAFFGQGTRLTVV.